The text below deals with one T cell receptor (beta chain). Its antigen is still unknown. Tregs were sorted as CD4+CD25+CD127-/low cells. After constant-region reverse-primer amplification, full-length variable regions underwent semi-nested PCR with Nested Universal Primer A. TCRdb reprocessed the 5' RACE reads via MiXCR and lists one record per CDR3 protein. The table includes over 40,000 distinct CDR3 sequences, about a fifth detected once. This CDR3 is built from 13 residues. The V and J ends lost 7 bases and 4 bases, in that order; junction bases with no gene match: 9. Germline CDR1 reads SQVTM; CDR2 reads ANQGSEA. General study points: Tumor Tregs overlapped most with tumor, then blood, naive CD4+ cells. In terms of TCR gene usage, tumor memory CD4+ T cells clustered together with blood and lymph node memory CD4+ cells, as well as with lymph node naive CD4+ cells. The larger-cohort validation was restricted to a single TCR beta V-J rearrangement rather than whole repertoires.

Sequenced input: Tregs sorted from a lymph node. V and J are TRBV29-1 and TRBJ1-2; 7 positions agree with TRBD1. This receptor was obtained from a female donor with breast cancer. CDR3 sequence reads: CSAGGGPGYGYTF. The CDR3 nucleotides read TGCAGCGCCGGAGGGGGCCCTGGCTATGGCTACACCTTC.